The present T cell receptor (beta chain) was sequenced within a study of control samples from healthy donors and cancer patients. Sequencing used immunoSEQ multiplex PCR; TCRdb keeps in-frame clones, though not all of them. Among about 95,000 clones listed, roughly nine tenths were seen once. This TCR came from a woman younger than 45 in good health. The sample consisted of blood.

The CDR3 DNA reads as TGTGCCAGAGCTCCCACATGGGCAGTCGGCGGCGCTTTCTTT. Translating it yields CARAPTWAVGGAFF. The rearrangement joins TRBV5-8 to TRBJ1-1; D ambiguous. V was pared by 8 bases and J by 11 bases, with 25 bases between. This CDR3 has 14 residues. Germline assignment: CDR1 SGHTS and CDR2 YDEGEE.